This entry concerns a single T cell receptor beta chain. From germline, CDR1 is SGHRS and CDR2 YFSETQ. Trimming removed 4 bases from V and 6 bases from J, with 19 bases in between. CDR3 length: 15 amino acids. These data are taken from a study of shared clonotypes between healthy human individuals. Data came from immunoSEQ multiplex PCR; TCRdb stores just in-frame clones and leaves some out. This table holds millions of clones, over 90% found once. The TCR originated in a young man in good health. Some clones in this sample may be carry-over from other donors' samples. The sequenced sample was naive CD4+ T cells from PBMCs. The sample's subset: CD45RA+ positively selected. The chain links TRBV5-1 to TRBJ1-2; possible D gene TRBD1, 5 bases. The CDR3: CASSPTTGGRDGYTF. CDR3 DNA: TGCGCCAGCAGCCCAACTACGGGGGGTAGAGATGGCTACACCTTC.